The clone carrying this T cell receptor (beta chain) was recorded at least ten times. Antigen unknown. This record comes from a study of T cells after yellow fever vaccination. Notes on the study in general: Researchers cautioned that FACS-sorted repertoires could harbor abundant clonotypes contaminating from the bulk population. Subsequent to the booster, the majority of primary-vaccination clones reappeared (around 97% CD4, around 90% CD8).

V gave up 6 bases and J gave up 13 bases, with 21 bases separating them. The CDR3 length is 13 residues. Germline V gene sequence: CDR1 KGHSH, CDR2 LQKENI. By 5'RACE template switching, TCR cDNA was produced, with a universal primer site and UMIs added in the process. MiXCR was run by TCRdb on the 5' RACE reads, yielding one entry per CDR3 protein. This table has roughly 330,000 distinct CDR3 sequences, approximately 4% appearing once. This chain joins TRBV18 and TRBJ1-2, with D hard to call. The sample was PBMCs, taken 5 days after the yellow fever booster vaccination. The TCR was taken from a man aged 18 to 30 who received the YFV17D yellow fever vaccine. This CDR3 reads CASSPSDSRGSTF. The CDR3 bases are TGTGCCAGCTCCCCGTCGGACTCCCGAGGGAGCACCTTC.